The next 21 T cell receptor beta chains were all read from a single sample in a study of blood T cell repertoires in COVID-19. Assay: immunoSEQ multiplex PCR; the TCRdb copy retains only in-frame clones and omits some. The sample contains around 250,000 clones, roughly 85% of which appear only once. Sequenced: peripheral blood. All receptors come from a woman aged 18-35 years with acute or convalescent COVID-19.

This clone was seen only a few times. The V and J genes are TRBV27 and TRBJ2-7; TRBD1 agrees at 12 bases. Per germline, CDR1 MNHEY and CDR2 SMNVEV (reference sequence). Germline trimming cut 5 bases from V and 7 bases from J; bases unmatched to any gene: 12. The length of the CDR3 is 16 residues. CDR3 loop: CASSQPSGQGAWEQYF. CDR3 sequence (DNA): TGTGCCAGCAGTCAGCCTTCGGGACAGGGGGCTTGGGAGCAGTACTTC.

This clone was picked up a small number of times. The rearrangement uses TRBV6-1 and TRBJ2-5; the match to TRBD2 covers 12 bases. The CDR3 is 17 amino acids. Germline trimming cut 1 base from V and 5 bases from J; bases unmatched to any gene: 8. Germline V lookup: CDR1 MNHNS, CDR2 SASEGT. CDR3 DNA: TGTGCCAGCAGTGAAGGGGCTAGCGGGAGGGCCCGGGAGACCCAGTACTTC. Encoded protein: CASSEGASGRARETQYF.

This clone was seen a few times. The chain recombines TRBV10-3 with TRBJ1-1; 9 bases match TRBD1. Unmatched junction bases numbered 18, after V lost 4 bases and J lost 3 bases. The germline gives CDR1 ENHRY, CDR2 SYGVKD. This CDR3 is 19 amino acids long. DNA for the CDR3: TGTGCCATCAGTGGTTACAAACCGGGACAGGGATCTTTGGACACTGAAGCTTTCTTT. Encoded protein: CAISGYKPGQGSLDTEAFF.

This chain joins TRBV7-9 and TRBJ1-2; 8 positions match TRBD1. V lost 5 bases to trimming and J lost 4 bases; unmatched junction nucleotides: 6. The CDR3 is 14 residues long. Per germline, CDR1 SEHNR and CDR2 FQNEAQ (reference sequence). The CDR3 sequence is CASSNTGTGYGYTF. The CDR3 DNA is TGTGCCAGCAGCAATACCGGGACAGGCTATGGCTACACCTTC.

In DNA, the CDR3 is TGTGCCATCAGTGAGTCGTCTCTAGCTAACTATGGCTACACCTTC. This translates into CAISESSLANYGYTF. The chain is built from TRBV10-3 and TRBJ1-2, with D unclear. V was trimmed by 0 bases and J by 0 bases, leaving 8 bases between them. Germline assignment: CDR1 ENHRY and CDR2 SYGVKD. The CDR3 length is 15 residues.

This sequence joins TRBV6-2 or TRBV6-3 and TRBJ1-1, with TRBD1 matching over 7 bases. Germline V gene data show CDR1 as MNHEY and CDR2 as SVGEGT. The CDR3 is made up of 15 amino acids. Trimming at V came to 5 bases and at J to 11 bases, leaving 17 bases not matched to a gene. The CDR3 here is CASSLETTGRYPAFF. In DNA, the CDR3 is TGTGCCAGCAGTCTCGAAACGACAGGGAGATATCCGGCTTTCTTT.

This CDR3 reads CASRNTATDKNIQYF. Here the CDR3 DNA reads TGTGCCAGCAGGAACACAGCAACTGACAAAAACATTCAGTACTTC. The chain joins TRBV3-1 (or the pseudogene TRBV3-2) to TRBJ2-4, with unresolved D. This CDR3 contains 15 residues. Between the trimmed V and J ends, which lost 6 bases and 3 bases, there was a span of 15 bases. The germline CDR1 and CDR2 sequences are LGHDT and YNNKEL (reference sequence).

This rearrangement joins TRBV9 to TRBJ2-3; the match to TRBD1 covers 10 bases. Germline-derived CDR1 and CDR2 are SGDLS and YYNGEE. The CDR3 spans 14 residues. V was clipped by 4 bases and J by 7 bases; unmatched bases: 6. The CDR3 is CASSPGQGGNTQYF. For the CDR3, the DNA is TGTGCCAGCAGCCCTGGACAGGGGGGGAATACGCAGTATTTT.

The genes are TRBV5-1 and TRBJ2-7; 10 positions agree with TRBD1. The V segment lost 0 bases and the J segment 1 base; nucleotides outside the gene matches: 4. Germline-derived CDR1 and CDR2 are SGHRS and YFSETQ. The CDR3 is made up of 16 amino acids. In DNA, the CDR3 is TGCGCCAGCAGCTTGGTTCCGGGACAGGGGTCCTACGAGCAGTACTTC. Translation gives CASSLVPGQGSYEQYF. Variable domain in full (rest from reference TRBV5-1 and TRBJ2-7): KAGVTQTPRYLIKTRGQQVTLSCSPISGHRSVSWYQQTPGQGLQFLFEYFSETQRNKGNFPGRFSGRQFSNSRSEMNVSTLELGDSALYLCASSLVPGQGSYEQYFGPGTRLTVT.

This clone is a singleton in its sample. V gene TRBV12-3 or TRBV12-4 combines with J gene TRBJ1-2, with TRBD1 identical over 7 bases. Losses at the gene ends were 6 bases for V and 4 bases for J; bases not matched to a gene: 5. The CDR3 runs 13 residues. The CDR3 nucleotides are TGTGCCAGCAGCCAGGGACAGTTCTATGGCTACACCTTC. It encodes CASSQGQFYGYTF.

The chain recombines TRBV18 with TRBJ2-7; 9 bases align to TRBD1. Germline values: CDR1 KGHSH, CDR2 LQKENI. Trimming at V came to 0 bases and at J to 7 bases, leaving 4 bases not matched to a gene. The CDR3 runs to 14 residues. CDR3 sequence: CASSPPGQGWEQYF. The CDR3 nucleotides read TGTGCCAGCTCACCACCCGGACAGGGGTGGGAGCAGTACTTC.

This chain uses TRBV6-1 with TRBJ1-5; 7 bases agree with TRBD1. J lost 8 bases, V lost 1 base, and 8 bases had no gene match. This CDR3 comprises 15 residues. Germline V gives CDR1 MNHNS, CDR2 SASEGT. In DNA, the CDR3 is TGTGCCAGCAGTGAAGATCGGGACAGAAGGAAGCCCCAGCATTTT. Translating it yields CASSEDRDRRKPQHF.

CDR3 bases: TGTGCCAGCAGTTGGGAACAGGGCAAACTGTTTTTT. Protein sequence: CASSWEQGKLFF. The rearrangement joins TRBV6-2 or TRBV6-3 to TRBJ1-4, with a weak D call TRBD1 (6 bases). Germline assignment: CDR1 MNHEY and CDR2 SVGEGT. V was trimmed by 4 bases and J by 11 bases, leaving 11 bases between them. This CDR3 region has 12 residues.

The CDR3 region has the DNA TGTGCCAGCAGTGAAGGGCTAGCGGGGAACAATGAGCAGTTCTTC. Its protein product is CASSEGLAGNNEQFF. The V call is TRBV6-1, the J call TRBJ2-1; TRBD2 aligns across 9 bases. The CDR3 covers 15 residues. The germline gives CDR1 MNHNS, CDR2 SASEGT. The J segment lost 5 bases and the V segment lost 1 base, leaving 3 bases of the junction unmatched.

The gene calls are TRBV7-6 and TRBJ2-7; 8 nucleotides match TRBD2. In germline, CDR1 is SGHVS, CDR2 FNYEAQ. The J segment lost 0 bases and the V segment lost 1 base, leaving 11 bases of the junction unmatched. This CDR3 has 18 amino acids. Written as DNA, the CDR3 is TGTGCCAGCAGCTTAGTATCGTCCGGGGGGGGCAGCTCCTACGAGCAGTACTTC. Amino acid sequence: CASSLVSSGGGSSYEQYF.

The gene calls are TRBV11-2 and TRBJ1-2; 8 bases match TRBD1. With V trimmed by 1 base and J by 4 bases, 5 bases remained unmatched. The CDR3 consists of 15 residues. Germline assignment: CDR1 SGHAT and CDR2 FQNNGV. CDR3 coding DNA: TGTGCCAGCAGCTTAGGGCAGGGGGCGAGCTATGGCTACACCTTC. Its translation: CASSLGQGASYGYTF.

The chain carries TRBV6-5 and TRBJ2-1; 8 nucleotides align to TRBD1. The CDR3 totals 15 residues. Germline V CDR1 and CDR2: MNHEY, SVGAGI. Trimming cost V 6 bases and J 4 bases; bases outside gene matches: 8. Here the CDR3 reads CASSRQGNLYNEQFF. In nucleotides, the CDR3 is TGTGCCAGCAGCCGACAGGGGAACCTTTACAATGAGCAGTTCTTC.

The chain uses TRBV5-1 and TRBJ2-1; the match to TRBD2 covers 10 bases. Germline loops: CDR1 SGHRS, CDR2 YFSETQ. The CDR3 runs 17 residues. The V segment lost 3 bases and the J segment 0 bases; nucleotides outside the gene matches: 6. The CDR3 DNA is TGCGCCAGCAGCTCGGGACTAGCGCAGAGCTCCTACAATGAGCAGTTCTTC. Translation: CASSSGLAQSSYNEQFF.

The CDR3 protein is CASSNLGANTEAFF. The CDR3 DNA reads TGTGCCAGCAGCAACCTAGGGGCGAACACTGAAGCTTTCTTT. J is TRBJ1-1 and V is TRBV21-1; the DNA was not used to check the table's D call, TRBD1. TRBV21-1 is an annotated pseudogene. The CDR3 is made up of 14 amino acids.

V usage is TRBV27 and J usage is TRBJ2-2, with TRBD2 identical over 7 bases. Germline-derived CDR1 and CDR2 are MNHEY and SMNVEV (reference sequence). The CDR3 length is 15 residues. V was pared by 6 bases and J by 5 bases, with 9 bases of the junction left unmatched. The DNA for the CDR3 is TGTGCCAGCAGCTCGGCTAGCGGATCGACCGGGGAGCTGTTTTTT. Protein product: CASSSASGSTGELFF.

The chain carries TRBV5-4 and TRBJ2-7; D perhaps matches TRBD1 (6 bases). This CDR3 has 17 residues. Germline CDR1 and CDR2: SGHNT and YYREEE (reference sequence). V gave up 0 bases and J gave up 0 bases, with 16 bases separating them. The CDR3 sequence: CASSLGGNRERSYEQYF. The CDR3 nucleotides are TGTGCCAGCAGCTTGGGAGGGAACAGGGAACGCTCCTACGAGCAGTACTTC.